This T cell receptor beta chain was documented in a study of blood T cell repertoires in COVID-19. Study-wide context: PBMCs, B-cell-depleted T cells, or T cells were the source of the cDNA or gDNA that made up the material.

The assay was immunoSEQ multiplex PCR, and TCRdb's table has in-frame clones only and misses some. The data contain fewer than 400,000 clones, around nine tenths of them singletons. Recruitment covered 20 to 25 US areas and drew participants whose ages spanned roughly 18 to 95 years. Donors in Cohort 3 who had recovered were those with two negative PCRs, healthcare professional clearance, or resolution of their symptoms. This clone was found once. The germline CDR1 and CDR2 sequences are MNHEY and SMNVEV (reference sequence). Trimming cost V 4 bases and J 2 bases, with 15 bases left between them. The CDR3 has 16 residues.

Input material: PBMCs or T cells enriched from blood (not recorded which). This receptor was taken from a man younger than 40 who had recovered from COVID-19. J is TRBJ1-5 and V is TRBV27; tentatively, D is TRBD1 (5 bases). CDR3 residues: CASSSLRGAGNQPQHF. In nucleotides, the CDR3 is TGTGCCAGCAGTTCCCTACGTGGGGCAGGCAATCAGCCCCAGCATTTT.